This T cell receptor beta chain was sequenced during a study of T cells in Graves' hyperthyroidism and ophthalmopathy. About the research overall: Prior to any treatment, at the point of initial diagnosis, peripheral blood was collected. Whole-study findings and limits: Expanded thyroid clonotypes (above 0.001) were mostly also found in blood.

Germline loops: CDR1 GTSNPN, CDR2 SVGIG (reference sequence). This CDR3 contains 11 residues. Trimming removed 4 bases at V and 8 bases at J, with 11 bases between. An absence of ophthalmopathy progression within 18 months meant stable Graves' hyperthyroidism. For this clonotype: The antigen remains undetermined.

Template material for amplifying TCR beta CDR3 regions consisted of RNA transcripts. The HTBI primer set was used in a first-round RT-PCR of the TCR CDR3. MiXCR, run by TCRdb on the multiplex PCR reads, gives a single entry per CDR3 protein. The sample contains around 300,000 distinct CDR3 sequences, approximately 15% of which appear only once. The sequence derives from a woman aged 25 to 39 with Graves' hyperthyroidism. Specimen: blood. J is TRBJ1-2 and V is TRBV30, with D unclear. CDR3 nucleotide sequence: TGTGCCTGGAATGGTAGAGCCGGCTACACCTTC. It translates to CAWNGRAGYTF.